This is a list of T cell receptor beta chains from one sample in a study of T-cell reconstitution after alpha-beta-depleted transplantation in children. TCRdb redid the calling of the PCR reads with MiXCR, one entry per CDR3 protein. This sample yields approximately 300,000 distinct CDR3 sequences, of which almost 8% are seen a single time; 9.1% belongs to the top ten. The source material was peripheral blood, sampled 360 days after TCRalphabeta/CD19-depleted stem cell transplant. All receptors derive from a female patient between 2 and 15 years old who had a stem cell transplant for Fanconi anemia, so the T cells may come from the graft donor. Each CDR3 is given with its conserved first and last residue. Rows may omit the clone size; those that give it use once, few, many or a size class.

j_call clone_size v_call cdr3_aa
TRBJ2-3 many TRBV6-5 CASSREYTQYF
TRBJ2-2 - TRBV7-8 CARTRGLNVNTGELFF
TRBJ2-5 few TRBV3-1 CASCPPGTSGGAQETQYF
TRBJ2-2 many TRBV20-1 CSTNPRVITGELFF
TRBJ1-1 many TRBV9 CASSVGGGPNTEAFF
TRBJ2-4 many TRBV5-1 CASSSGGNSWNIQYF
TRBJ2-2 few TRBV2 CASSGYAYRDTGELFF
TRBJ1-3 many TRBV12-3/TRBV12-4 CASSFPEGTIYF
TRBJ1-1 many TRBV6-5 CASSYGNWLGVKAFF
TRBJ1-2 few TRBV27 CASSLIGNNYGYTF
TRBJ2-5 many TRBV12-3/TRBV12-4 CASSVSLAGGPSETQYF
TRBJ2-7 - TRBV7-9 CASSPRDSYSTYEQYF
TRBJ1-1 few TRBV14 CASSQLLGGGNTEAFF
TRBJ2-1 few TRBV20-1 CSARDGGRNGNEQFF
TRBJ2-1 once TRBV30 CACTRTPQFF
TRBJ2-5 many TRBV20-1 CSATAGGPQETQYF
TRBJ1-1 few TRBV12-3/TRBV12-4 CASSLEQREAFF
TRBJ2-5 - TRBV6-1 CASSSGTGGSETQYF
TRBJ1-6 - TRBV6-5 CASSYPGGESPFHF
TRBJ1-3 many TRBV12-3/TRBV12-4 CASQTASGNTIYF
TRBJ1-1 many TRBV2 CARGQLNTEAFF
TRBJ2-3 many TRBV12-3/TRBV12-4 CASSLGRVTSTDTQYF
TRBJ1-2 few TRBV7-3 CASSYTGDGSYTF
TRBJ1-5 few TRBV4-3 CASSPRPHQPQHF
TRBJ2-1 - TRBV7-8 CASSDRRQGLGEQFF
TRBJ2-5 many TRBV5-1 CASSLTSAQETQYF
TRBJ2-7 many TRBV7-6 CASSPGLDLLPYF